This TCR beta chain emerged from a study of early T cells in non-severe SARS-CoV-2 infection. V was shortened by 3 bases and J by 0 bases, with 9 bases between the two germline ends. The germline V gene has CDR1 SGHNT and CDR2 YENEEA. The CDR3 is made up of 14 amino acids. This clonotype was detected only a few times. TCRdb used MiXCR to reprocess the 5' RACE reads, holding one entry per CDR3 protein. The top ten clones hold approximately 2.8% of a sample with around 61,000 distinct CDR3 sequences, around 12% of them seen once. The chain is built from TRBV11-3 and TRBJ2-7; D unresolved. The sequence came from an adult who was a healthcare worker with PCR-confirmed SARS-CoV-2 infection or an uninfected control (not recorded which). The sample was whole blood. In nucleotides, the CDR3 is TGTGCCAGCAGCTTCGGACGCGCCTCCTACGAGCAGTACTTC. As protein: CASSFGRASYEQYF.